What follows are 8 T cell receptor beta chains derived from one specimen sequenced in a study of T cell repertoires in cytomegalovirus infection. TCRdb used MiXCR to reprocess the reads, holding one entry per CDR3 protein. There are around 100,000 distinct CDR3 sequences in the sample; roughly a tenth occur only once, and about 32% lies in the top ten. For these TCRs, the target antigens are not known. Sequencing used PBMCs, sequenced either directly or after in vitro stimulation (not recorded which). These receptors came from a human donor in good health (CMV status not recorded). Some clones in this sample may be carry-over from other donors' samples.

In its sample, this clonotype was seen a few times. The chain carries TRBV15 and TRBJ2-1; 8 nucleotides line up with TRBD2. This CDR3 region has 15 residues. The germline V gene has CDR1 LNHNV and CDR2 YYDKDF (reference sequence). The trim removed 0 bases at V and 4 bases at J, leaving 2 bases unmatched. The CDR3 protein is CATSRDSGEYNEQFF. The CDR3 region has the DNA TGTGCCACCAGCAGAGATAGCGGGGAGTACAATGAGCAGTTCTTC.

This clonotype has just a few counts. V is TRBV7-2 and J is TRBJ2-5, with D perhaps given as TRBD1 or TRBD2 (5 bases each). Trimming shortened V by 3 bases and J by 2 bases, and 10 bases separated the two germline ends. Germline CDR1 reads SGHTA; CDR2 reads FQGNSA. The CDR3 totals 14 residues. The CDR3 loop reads CASSFGDLQETQYF. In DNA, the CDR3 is TGTGCCAGCAGCTTCGGGGACCTTCAAGAGACCCAGTACTTC.

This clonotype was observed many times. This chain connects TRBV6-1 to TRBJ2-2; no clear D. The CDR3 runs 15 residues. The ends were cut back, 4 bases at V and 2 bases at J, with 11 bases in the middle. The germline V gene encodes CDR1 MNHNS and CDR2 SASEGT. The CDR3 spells CASSAETRNTGELFF. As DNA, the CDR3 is TGTGCCAGCAGTGCGGAAACCCGCAACACCGGGGAGCTGTTTTTT.

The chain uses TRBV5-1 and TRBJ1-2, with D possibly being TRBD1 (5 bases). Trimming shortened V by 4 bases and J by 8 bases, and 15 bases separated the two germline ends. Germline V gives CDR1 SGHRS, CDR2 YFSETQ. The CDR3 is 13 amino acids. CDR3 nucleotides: TGCGCCAGCAGCCTGGGGCCTGCGTCGGGCTACACCTTC. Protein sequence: CASSLGPASGYTF.

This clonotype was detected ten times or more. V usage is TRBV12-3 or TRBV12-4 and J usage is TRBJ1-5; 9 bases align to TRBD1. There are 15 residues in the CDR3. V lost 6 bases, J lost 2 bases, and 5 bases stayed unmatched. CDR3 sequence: CASSYRDRGNQPQHF. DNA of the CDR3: TGTGCCAGCAGCTACCGGGACAGGGGCAATCAGCCCCAGCATTTT.

The CDR3 region is CASSRGRFGNTIYF. The CDR3 nucleotides read TGTGCCAGCAGCCGGGGACGGTTTGGAAACACCATATATTTT. V gene TRBV12-3 or TRBV12-4 combines with J gene TRBJ1-3, with D maybe TRBD1 (5 bases). V was clipped by 6 bases and J by 3 bases, with 12 bases between them. The length of the CDR3 is 14 residues.

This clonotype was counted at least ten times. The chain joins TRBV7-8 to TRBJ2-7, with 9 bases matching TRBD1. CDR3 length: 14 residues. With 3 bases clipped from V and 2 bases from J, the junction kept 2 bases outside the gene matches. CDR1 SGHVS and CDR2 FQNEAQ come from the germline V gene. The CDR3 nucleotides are TGTGCCAGCAGCTTTGGGACAGGGCCCTACGAGCAGTACTTC. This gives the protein CASSFGTGPYEQYF.

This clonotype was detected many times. This CDR3 is CASSLIPVQETQYF. The CDR3 region has the DNA TGTGCCAGCAGCCTCATCCCCGTACAAGAGACCCAGTACTTC. This chain links TRBV7-2 with TRBJ2-5; unclear D gene. V lost 5 bases and J 2 bases, leaving 12 bases between the germline ends. Looked up from germline, CDR1 is SGHTA and CDR2 is FQGNSA. The CDR3 spans 14 residues.